The sequence of this TCR beta chain was determined in a study of blood T cell repertoires in COVID-19. Study as a whole: Italy, Spain and the United States were the sources of the convalescent and acute COVID-19 samples. In each case, the material was cDNA or gDNA derived from T cells, B-cell-depleted T cells, or PBMCs.

Authors' processing steps: The assay estimated nucleated cells by amplifying reference gene primers. Assay used: immunoSEQ multiplex PCR; TCRdb lists only in-frame clones, some missing. V and J calls and clone size are copied from that table; D and trimming were computed from the DNA. Of roughly 200,000 clones in the sample, roughly 88% were seen once. The CDR3 contains 14 residues. Germline V gene data show CDR1 as MDHEN and CDR2 as SYDVKM. Trimming at V came to 7 bases and at J to 5 bases, leaving 8 bases not matched to a gene. The chain uses TRBV28 and TRBJ1-1; TRBD1 matches at 9 bases. The source is a man aged 60 to 75 with acute or convalescent COVID-19. Sequencing input: peripheral blood. This chain's CDR3 is CASTNRGRGTEAFF. DNA of the CDR3: TGTGCCAGCACTAACAGGGGGCGGGGTACTGAAGCTTTCTTT.